This T cell receptor beta chain was observed in a study of T cells in localized non-small cell lung cancer. General study findings and limits: Heterogeneity cannot be ruled out, as sequencing used one tumor region only. Tumor trailed uninvolved adjacent lung in T cell clonality, which peaked there. Median detection of top 100 tumor clones in adjacent lung was about 52 clones. The study linked higher blood T cell density to longer overall survival.

Sequencing was performed with immunoSEQ multiplex PCR; in TCRdb, only in-frame clones are kept and a portion is missing. The table has more than 100,000 clones, roughly 90% seen once. This clone was detected only a few times. The antigen is undetermined. The V gene lost 6 bases and the J gene lost 2 bases, with 20 bases spanning the gap. This CDR3 has 16 residues. CDR1 SNHLY and CDR2 FYNNEI come from the germline V gene. The sequence was obtained from a female donor of 60 years or more with stage I lung adenocarcinoma. The chain carries TRBV2 and TRBJ2-7; unclear D gene. The input for sequencing was peripheral blood, taken before any cancer treatment. For the CDR3, the DNA is TGTGCCAGCAGCGACCAGCCCTCCGGCCGCACCTACGAGCAGTACTTC. Translating gives CASSDQPSGRTYEQYF.